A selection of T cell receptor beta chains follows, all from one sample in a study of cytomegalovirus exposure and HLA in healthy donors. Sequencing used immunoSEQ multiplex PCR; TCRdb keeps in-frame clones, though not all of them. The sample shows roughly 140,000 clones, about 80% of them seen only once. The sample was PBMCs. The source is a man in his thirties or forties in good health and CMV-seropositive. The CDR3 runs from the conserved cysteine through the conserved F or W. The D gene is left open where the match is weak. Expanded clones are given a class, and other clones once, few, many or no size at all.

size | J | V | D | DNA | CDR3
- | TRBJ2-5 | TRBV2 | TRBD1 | TGTGCCAGCATGACTTTCAGGGGGTGGCAGACCCAGTACTTC | CASMTFRGWQTQYF
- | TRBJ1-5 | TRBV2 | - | TGTGCCAGCAGTGGAACAGGTAGGAATCAGCCCCAGCATTTT | CASSGTGRNQPQHF
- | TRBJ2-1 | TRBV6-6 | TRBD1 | TGTGCCAGCGTCCGGGGGACAGGGGGGAATGAGCAGTTCTTC | CASVRGTGGNEQFF
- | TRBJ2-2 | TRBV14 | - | TGTGCCAGCAGCCAGCGACTAGTTTCCGGGGAGCTGTTTTTT | CASSQRLVSGELFF
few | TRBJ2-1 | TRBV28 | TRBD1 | TGTGCCAGCAGAACTCCCACAGGGGCCCGTTTGTTCAATGAGCAGTTCTTC | CASRTPTGARLFNEQFF
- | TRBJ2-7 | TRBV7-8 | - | TGTGCCAGCAACCTAGAGCCGGCCTACGAGCAGTACTTC | CASNLEPAYEQYF
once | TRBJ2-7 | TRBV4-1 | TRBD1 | TGCGCCAGCAGCCAAGTTCCGGGACAGGGGGTATTCGAGCAGTACTTC | CASSQVPGQGVFEQYF
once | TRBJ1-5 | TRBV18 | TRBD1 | TGTGCCAACCGAGACAGGGGGGATGGCCATTTT | CANRDRGDGHF
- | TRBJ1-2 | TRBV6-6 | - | TGTGCCAGCAGTTACGTTTACGGGGAGGATGGCTACACCTTC | CASSYVYGEDGYTF
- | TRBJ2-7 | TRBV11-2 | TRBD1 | TGTGCCAGCAGCTTAGAACAGGGGGCGCAACGCGAGCAGTACTTC | CASSLEQGAQREQYF
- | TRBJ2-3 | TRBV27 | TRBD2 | TGTGCCAGCAGTTTATGGACTAGCGGGACTGTGAATACGCAGTATTTT | CASSLWTSGTVNTQYF
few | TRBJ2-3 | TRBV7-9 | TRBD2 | TGTGCCAGCAGCACTAGCGGAACTAGCACAGATACGCAGTATTTT | CASSTSGTSTDTQYF
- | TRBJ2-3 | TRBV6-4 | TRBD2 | TGTGCCAGCAGTGACTCCGCTAGCGGAGATCCCACAGATACGCAGTATTTT | CASSDSASGDPTDTQYF
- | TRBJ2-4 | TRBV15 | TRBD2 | TGTGCCACCAGCAACCAACATGGACTAGCGGTCGGGAACATTCAGTACTTC | CATSNQHGLAVGNIQYF
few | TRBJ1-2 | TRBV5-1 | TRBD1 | TGCGCCAGCAGCGGACAGGCGGCAAATGGCTACACCTTC | CASSGQAANGYTF
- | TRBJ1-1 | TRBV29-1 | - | TGCAGCGCAGCGGGGATGAACACTGAAGCTTTCTTT | CSAAGMNTEAFF
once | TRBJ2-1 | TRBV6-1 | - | TGTGCCAGCAGTGAAGCGCCCAGGGATGAGCAGTTCTTC | CASSEAPRDEQFF
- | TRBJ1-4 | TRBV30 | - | TGTGCCTGGAGTCCCCTGGCCGGGGAAAAACTGTTTTTT | CAWSPLAGEKLFF
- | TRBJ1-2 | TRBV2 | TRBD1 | TGTGCCATAGGACAGGGATACTATGGCTACACCTTC | CAIGQGYYGYTF
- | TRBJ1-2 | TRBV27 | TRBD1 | TGTGCCAGCAGACCCGGACGGGGACAGGGGGCTTGGGGCTACACCTTC | CASRPGRGQGAWGYTF
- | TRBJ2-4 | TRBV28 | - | TGTGCCAGCAGTTTTCGAGGGAAGCTAAACATTCAGTACTTC | CASSFRGKLNIQYF
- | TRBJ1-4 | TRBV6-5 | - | TGTGCCAGCAGTTACAATGCCCCGGTAAAACTGTTTTTT | CASSYNAPVKLFF
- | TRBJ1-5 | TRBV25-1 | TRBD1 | TGTGCCAGCAGTGACGCAGACAGGGTCAATCAGCCCCAGCATTTT | CASSDADRVNQPQHF
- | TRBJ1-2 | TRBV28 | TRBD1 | TGTGCCAGCCGGGGACAGGGACAAGCTAACTATGGCTACACCTTC | CASRGQGQANYGYTF
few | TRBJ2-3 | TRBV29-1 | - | TGCAGCGCCGAAAGGGGCGCAGATACGCAGTATTTT | CSAERGADTQYF
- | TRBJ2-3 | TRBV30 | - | TGTGCCTGGAGGGACGACAGAATTAGCACAGATACGCAGTATTTT | CAWRDDRISTDTQYF
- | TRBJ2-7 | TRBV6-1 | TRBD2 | TGTGCCAGCAGTGAACCCGGGGGGGGGAGAAGTCTCGAGCAGTACTTC | CASSEPGGGRSLEQYF
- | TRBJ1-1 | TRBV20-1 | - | TGCAGTGGGTCAGTTGCTTTCTTT | CSGSVAFF
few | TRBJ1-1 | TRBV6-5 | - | TGTGCCAGCAGAAATCGCAGGGATGTAAACACTGAAGCTTTCTTT | CASRNRRDVNTEAFF
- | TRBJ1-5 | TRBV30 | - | TGTGCCTGGAGTGTATGGAGGGGACGCGGGAATCAGCCCCAGCATTTT | CAWSVWRGRGNQPQHF
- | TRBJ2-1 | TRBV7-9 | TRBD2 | TGTGCCAGCAGCCCGCTGCGGGGGGCCCTCAATGAGCAGTTCTTC | CASSPLRGALNEQFF